Presented here are 16 T cell receptor beta chains from one specimen sequenced in a study of blood T cell repertoires in COVID-19. The data were produced by immunoSEQ multiplex PCR, yet TCRdb's version contains in-frame clones alone and is incomplete. The sample lists fewer than 65,000 clones; about nine tenths were seen once. The sample taken for sequencing was peripheral blood. These receptors were obtained from a woman aged 55 to 70 with active or convalescent COVID-19.

This rearrangement joins TRBV2 to TRBJ1-1; 8 bases are shared with TRBD1. The CDR3 covers 14 residues. The germline V gene has CDR1 SNHLY and CDR2 FYNNEI. V shed 5 bases and J 2 bases; nucleotides not matched to a gene: 4. CDR3: CASSNRGGNTEAFF. The DNA of the CDR3 is TGTGCCAGCAGTAACAGGGGGGGCAACACTGAAGCTTTCTTT.

The genes are TRBV7-9 and TRBJ2-7; TRBD2 matches 15 bases. Losses at the gene ends were 6 bases for V and 4 bases for J; bases not matched to a gene: 13. Germline loops: CDR1 SEHNR, CDR2 FQNEAQ (reference sequence). There are 18 residues in the CDR3. The CDR3 sequence is CASSFGTSGRRYMYEQYF. In DNA form, the CDR3 reads TGTGCCAGCAGTTTCGGGACTAGCGGGAGGCGGTATATGTACGAGCAGTACTTC.

The chain employs TRBV10-2 and TRBJ2-1, with a possible D match to TRBD2 (5 bases). V was pared by 7 bases and J by 7 bases, with 23 bases between. Germline-derived CDR1 and CDR2 are WSHSY and SAAADI. The CDR3 contains 16 residues. CDR3 sequence (DNA): TGCGCCAGCACTCGGCGGCTAGCCGGTGGGGAAAATGAGCAGTTCTTC. Translation gives CASTRRLAGGENEQFF.

This clone was observed a single time. The rearrangement links TRBV7-2 to TRBJ1-5; unclear D gene. Trimming shortened V by 3 bases and J by 1 base, and 10 bases separated the two germline ends. The CDR3 runs 15 residues. Germline lookup yields CDR1 SGHTA and CDR2 FQGNSA. The CDR3 region is CASSFGLSSNQPQHF. In DNA form, the CDR3 reads TGTGCCAGCAGCTTTGGTCTTAGCAGCAATCAGCCCCAGCATTTT. The full variable domain, its missing parts supplied by reference TRBV7-2 and TRBJ1-5, is GAGVSQSPSNKVTEKGKDVELRCDPISGHTALYWYRQSLGQGLEFLIYFQGNSAPDKSGLPSDRFSAERTGGSVSTLTIQRTQQEDSAVYLCASSFGLSSNQPQHFGDGTRLSIL.

This clone came up once. V gene TRBV28 combines with J gene TRBJ1-6, with D perhaps TRBD1 (6 bases). The CDR3 sequence is 16 residues long. Deletions cut 5 bases from V and 4 bases from J, with 15 bases between. CDR1 is MDHEN and CDR2 is SYDVKM in the germline V gene. The CDR3 protein is CASSPSPQGYNSPLHF. CDR3 in DNA: TGTGCCAGCAGTCCCTCCCCTCAGGGGTATAATTCACCCCTCCACTTT.

This chain connects TRBV25-1 to TRBJ2-7, with 9 positions matching TRBD2. CDR3 length: 12 residues. CDR1 and CDR2 (germline): MGHDK, SYGVNS. V lost 3 bases, J lost 10 bases, and 4 bases stayed unmatched. The CDR3 bases are TGTGCCAGCAGTGAGGGACTAGCTCCTCAGTACTTC. Its protein is CASSEGLAPQYF.

The chain joins TRBV6-5 to TRBJ1-2, with 7 bases that match TRBD1. This CDR3 spans 13 amino acids. CDR1 and CDR2 from the germline V gene are MNHEY and SVGAGI. The V and J ends lost 6 bases and 2 bases, in that order; junction bases with no gene match: 3. CDR3 nucleotides: TGTGCCAGCAGCTCAGGGGGAAACTATGGCTACACCTTC. Amino acid sequence: CASSSGGNYGYTF.

The rearrangement joins TRBV25-1 to TRBJ1-5, with D tentatively TRBD1 (5 bases). V was clipped by 6 bases and J by 4 bases, with 16 bases between them. The germline CDR1 and CDR2 sequences are MGHDK and SYGVNS. CDR3 size: 15 residues. The CDR3 nucleotides are TGTGCCAGCAGGGGGGGTCCCGGCGGGAATCAGCCCCAGCATTTT. Translated: CASRGGPGGNQPQHF.

The chain links TRBV28 to TRBJ1-2, with D uncertain. From germline, CDR1 is MDHEN and CDR2 SYDVKM. The V and J ends lost 2 bases and 7 bases respectively, with 14 bases between them. This CDR3 spans 14 amino acids. CDR3 bases: TGTGCCAGCAGTTTACCCGACCGCTCGGGTGGCTACACCTTC. This gives the protein CASSLPDRSGGYTF.

The chain recombines TRBV5-6 with TRBJ1-4; 8 bases agree with TRBD1. The CDR3 is made up of 15 amino acids. Per germline, CDR1 SGHDT and CDR2 YYEEEE. V dropped 3 bases and J dropped 2; count of bases not matched to a gene: 3. The CDR3 bases are TGTGCCAGCAGCTATCAGGGGGCTACTAATGAAAAACTGTTTTTT. This gives the protein CASSYQGATNEKLFF.

V usage is TRBV2 and J usage is TRBJ2-3, with D possibly being TRBD2 (5 bases). CDR1 is SNHLY and CDR2 is FYNNEI in the germline V gene. With 5 bases removed from V and 2 bases from J, the gap between germline ends came to 11 bases. There are 14 residues in the CDR3. This CDR3 reads CASSPLRDTDTQYF. The CDR3, as DNA: TGTGCCAGCAGTCCCTTACGGGACACAGATACGCAGTATTTT.

The chain couples TRBV5-1 to TRBJ2-3; TRBD1 is a possible D gene (6 bases). CDR3 size: 14 residues. V was shortened by 4 bases and J by 1 base, with 10 bases between the two germline ends. Germline CDR1 and CDR2: SGHRS and YFSETQ. As DNA, the CDR3 is TGCGCCAGCAGCCCGAGACAGGGCACAGATACGCAGTATTTT. It encodes CASSPRQGTDTQYF.

The V call is TRBV10-3, the J call TRBJ1-1, with D unclear. Germline V gene data show CDR1 as ENHRY and CDR2 as SYGVKD. There are 14 residues in the CDR3. The V gene lost 4 bases and the J gene lost 8 bases, with 17 bases spanning the gap. CDR3 in amino acids: CAISVEGEGWEAFF. CDR3 nucleotides: TGTGCCATCAGTGTTGAGGGTGAAGGTTGGGAAGCTTTCTTT.

The rearrangement joins TRBV7-6 to TRBJ1-3; weak D call: TRBD1 (6 bases). The CDR3 consists of 17 residues. Germline-derived CDR1 and CDR2 are SGHVS and FNYEAQ. Deletions cut 2 bases from V and 0 bases from J, with 14 bases between. CDR3 DNA sequence: TGTGCCAGCAGCTTAACTCTCCAGGGGTTCTCTGGAAACACCATATATTTT. This codes for CASSLTLQGFSGNTIYF.

The V call is TRBV15, the J call TRBJ2-1; 10 positions agree with TRBD2. The trim removed 6 bases at V and 3 bases at J, leaving 5 bases unmatched. The germline CDR1 and CDR2 sequences are LNHNV and YYDKDF (reference sequence). This CDR3 is built from 15 residues. The CDR3 is CATRNVAGGYNEQFF. The CDR3 DNA sequence: TGTGCCACCAGAAACGTAGCGGGGGGCTACAATGAGCAGTTCTTC.

The chain is built from TRBV7-6 and TRBJ2-2; weak D call: TRBD1 (5 bases). Trimming shortened V by 2 bases and J by 1 base, and 8 bases separated the two germline ends. This CDR3 contains 15 residues. In germline, CDR1 is SGHVS, CDR2 FNYEAQ. Here the CDR3 reads CASSLFGQNTGELFF. CDR3 sequence (DNA): TGTGCCAGCAGCTTATTCGGACAGAACACCGGGGAGCTGTTTTTT. The full variable domain, in which reference TRBV7-6 and TRBJ2-2 provide the parts outside the CDR3, is GAGVSQSPRYKVTKRGQDVALRCDPISGHVSLYWYRQALGQGPEFLTYFNYEAQQDKSGLPNDRFSAERPEGSISTLTIQRTEQRDSAMYRCASSLFGQNTGELFFGEGSRLTVL.